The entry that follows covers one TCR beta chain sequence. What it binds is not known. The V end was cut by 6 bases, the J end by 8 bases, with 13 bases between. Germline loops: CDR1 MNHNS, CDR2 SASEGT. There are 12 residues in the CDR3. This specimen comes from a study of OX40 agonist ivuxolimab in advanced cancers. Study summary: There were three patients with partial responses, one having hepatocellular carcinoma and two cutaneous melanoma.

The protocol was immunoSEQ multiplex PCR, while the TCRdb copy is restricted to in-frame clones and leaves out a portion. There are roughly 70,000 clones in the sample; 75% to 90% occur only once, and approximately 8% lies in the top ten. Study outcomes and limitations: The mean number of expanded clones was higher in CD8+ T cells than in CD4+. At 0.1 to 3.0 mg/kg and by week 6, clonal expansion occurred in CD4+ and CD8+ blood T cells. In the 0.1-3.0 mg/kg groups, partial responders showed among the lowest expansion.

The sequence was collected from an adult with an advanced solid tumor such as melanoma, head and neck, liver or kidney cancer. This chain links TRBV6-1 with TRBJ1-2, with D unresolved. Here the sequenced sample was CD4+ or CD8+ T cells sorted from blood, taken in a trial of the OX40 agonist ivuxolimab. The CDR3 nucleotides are TGTGCCAGCAGGTCCGGCGGGCAGGGCTACACCTTC. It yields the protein CASRSGGQGYTF.